This record covers a single TCR beta chain. As yet, its antigen is unknown. The CDR3 consists of 17 residues. CDR1 is KGHDR, CDR2 SFDVKD, per germline. Trimming took 2 bases from V and 7 from J; bases not matched to a gene: 14. The data belong to a study of stem cell transplantation in POMP-related autoinflammatory disease. Produced via immunoSEQ multiplex PCR; TCRdb's table is partial and in-frame only. Counted here are 8,000 to 9,000 clones, over 75% occurring once; the ten biggest clones make up roughly 13%. Findings and limits, study-wide: In patients with PRAID, every analyzed T-cell subset tended to show lower diversity and higher clonality. Fewer unique TRB V-J gene pairings were identified in patients with PRAID.

This material consisted of CD8+ T cells from PBMCs, taken after stem cell transplantation. This clonotype was obtained from a human patient with POMP-related autoinflammation and immune dysregulation (PRAID). The graft donor may be the source of some T cells. The gene calls are TRBV24-1 and TRBJ2-7, with 9 bases lining up with TRBD2. CDR3 nucleotides: TGTGCCACCAGTGATTCGGGTAGCGGGAGTCTTTCCCGGGAGCAGTACTTC. It is translated as CATSDSGSGSLSREQYF.